This T cell receptor (beta chain) appears in the sequencing data of a study of cytomegalovirus exposure and HLA in healthy donors (dated by TCRdb to the late 2010s). Background on the whole study: In an earlier analysis of approximately 640 of the donors, 250 to 300 Gb of sequence data and just under 120 million unique TCR beta sequences from 150 million to 200 million T cells were reported. An early release that covered some 640 HLA-typed donors contained approximately 300 gigabases of sequencing data and around 80 million unique TCR sequences. Among the approximately 420 genotyped donors, approximately 76% belonged to the genetic ancestry cluster associated with self-reported Caucasian donors. The aim of the study was to test whether cataloging public T cell receptors could identify signatures of past pathogen exposure. The study profiled the T cell repertoires of 550 to 700 subjects by immunosequencing and related them to cytomegalovirus serostatus. Besides the first cohort of approximately 670 subjects, a separate validation cohort made up of some 110 different subjects was used. To predict cytomegalovirus infection status, the study brought together high-throughput TCR immunosequencing, statistical association of individual TCRs with disease status, and machine learning. A later analysis re-examined previously published TCR beta repertoires from more than 550 donors and added high-resolution HLA genotyping to investigate patterns of TCR occurrence. In the later analysis, no new phenotypic data were used to find candidate immune exposures; instead, reliance was placed on TCR beta sequences and their occurrence across donors. To decide whether each TCR beta V gene segment behaved as functional or pseudogenic, an earlier analysis of approximately 600 of the donors relied on high-throughput TCR beta sequencing. Donor age, sex, ethnicity and CMV serostatus were collected together with the repertoire data. A later genetic analysis used genome-wide SNP genotypes for 398 of the 666 donors, treating that subset as a discovery cohort. Every repertoire in the discovery cohort had been generated on one and the same sequencing platform. HLA typing covered class I and class II loci at four-digit resolution. The number of typed donors differed by locus: roughly 629-630 for A, B, C, DRB1 and DQB1; 500 to 550 for DQA1; about 600 for DPA1; and about 470 for DPB1. Four or five DR-DQ haplotypes were handled as single units for association and clustering because linkage in the cohort was strong. Across 398 genotyped donors of the cohort, an average of about 240,000 unique TCR beta nucleotide sequences per donor were sequenced, and 15% to 20% of those sequences were non-productive.

The cysteine opens and the phenylalanine closes a CDR3 of 13 amino acids. The retained sequence is limited to the CDR3, 39 bases, with the frame set at the first base. Relative to germline, V is missing 6 bases and J is missing 1 base, with 5 bases of the junction outside any gene match. Per the germline V gene, SQVTM is the CDR1 and ANQGSEA is the CDR2. The library was made by the immunoSEQ multiplex PCR assay. A mixture of 60 forward primers for TCR Vbeta segments and 13 reverse primers for TCR Jbeta segments was used in the multiplex PCR. Amplification of the CDR3 region of rearranged TCR beta genes was performed with a multiplex PCR assay on genomic DNA. The Illumina HiSeq System was used to sequence the amplified TCR beta libraries as 87-base-pair reads. Per the source publication's procedure: A later analysis tallied about 77 million unique TCR beta chains across the roughly 610 repertoires, and about 12 million of those chains were shared by two or more donors. To remove PCR and sequencing errors, raw reads were error-corrected and collapsed into unique sequences using a nearest-neighbor algorithm that merged closely related sequences. To assign V, D and J gene segments, CDR3 sequences were aligned to IMGT reference sequences. For a sequence to be retained, a match of at least six nucleotides to both a V gene segment and a J gene segment was required. A rearrangement counted as productive if the CDR3 had no stop codons and remained in frame with V and J, and every other rearrangement counted as non-productive. Following IMGT convention, CDR3 was defined as the stretch from the second conserved V-encoded cysteine to the conserved J-encoded phenylalanine. The earlier analysis of about 640 of the donors excluded any sequence lacking an unambiguous match to a single V gene segment. An earlier analysis of almost 600 of the donors classified V segments as functional when productive rearrangements were above 56.7% and as segregating when the standard deviation between donors was above 5%. A statistical classification framework was built for diagnosing cytomegalovirus status from the catalog of TCR beta chain sequences. In a later analysis, TCR nucleotide sequences were compared against IMGT/GENE-DB human TR gene sequences so that V and J genes could be assigned. In a later analysis, CDR3 sequences and most-parsimonious VDJ recombination scenarios were assigned using the TCRdist pipeline. In a later analysis, each TCR beta chain was defined by its CDR3 amino acid sequence together with its V-gene family, and reads without a unique V-gene family were excluded. In a later analysis, 500 to 700 highly shared, low-generation-probability nucleotide sequences were removed to address suspected cross-contamination and a sequencing artifact. A later analysis calculated a clonal expansion index for each public chain from normalized within-repertoire ranks of inferred template counts. Generation probabilities in a later analysis came from a VDJ recombination model fitted to out-of-frame rearrangements, and those results were checked against IGoR. Hypergeometric tests were used in a later analysis to score TCR-TCR, TCR-HLA and TCR-CMV co-occurrence, with a repertoire-size bias correction applied to the TCR pairs. In a later analysis, false discovery rates were estimated by permuting HLA or CMV assignments 20 times. In a later analysis, co-occurring TCRs were grouped using DBSCAN, and TCRdist sequence similarity was added for clustering within HLA-allele-positive subsets. For co-occurrence clustering, repertoires with fewer than 30,000 or more than 120,000 public chains were excluded, along with a handful of repertoires with anomalous nucleotide sharing. The table was pulled from immuneACCESS by TCRdb, which kept in-frame rearrangements only. Such tables lose some clones; where checked, under half of the loss comes from unresolved V genes, and the rest has no known cause. The V and J calls and clone size were taken over from that table, and D and trimming were inferred from the DNA. The sample profile shows 160,000 or so clones; 80% of them were found once. The top ten clonotypes cover over 1% of the sample.

The cohort was made up of 650 to 700 healthy bone marrow donors. All cohort members were sampled while nominally healthy, although unrecorded immune exposures were likely present. The donor tested CMV seronegative and was one of the 352 seronegative cohort members. A peripheral blood sample was provided by each donor, and peripheral blood mononuclear cells were used for TCR beta sequencing. The Qiagen DNeasy Blood Extraction Kit was used to extract genomic DNA from the blood cell samples. Note on this clone: The antigen it binds to is not known. The sample holds no much larger clone one base away, and base qualities are not on file.

Overall study results and their limits: A later analysis found that TCR association rates varied across HLA loci, with DRB1 alleles showing the most associated TCRs and HLA-C alleles the fewest. In a later analysis, most CMV-associated TCR beta chains were found to appear HLA-restricted, with HLA associations seemingly driven largely by CMV exposure. Roughly uniform sequencing depth across donors was assumed in presence/absence analyses, although this assumption may not hold. This cohort had only TCR beta chains sequenced, and the lack of alpha or paired-chain data limited which features could be detected. In an earlier analysis of fewer than 700 of the donors, most TCR beta V segments appeared in productive rearrangements about 87% or about 30% of the time, broadly matching IMGT annotations. In both the original and validation cohorts, the classifier was reported to diagnose cytomegalovirus status with high specificity and sensitivity. The authors suggested that the approach could potentially be generalized to other disease states and immunological phenotypes. In a later analysis, about 16,000 TCR beta sequences were associated with specific HLA alleles at a false discovery rate of 0.05. In a later analysis, HLA-associated TCR beta chains showed more clonal expansion and lower generation probabilities than non-associated chains that were equally common. Some IMGT-functional V segments, including TRBV6-2 and TRBV6-3, could not be told apart with the 87-base-pair reads, so those segments were excluded. In a later genetic analysis, a missense DCLRE1C variant was associated with V-gene and J-gene trimming of TCR beta chains, and the association was replicated in an independent cohort. A later analysis reported that several top co-occurrence clusters appeared linked to parvovirus B19, influenza, CMV and Epstein-Barr virus. Because counts were too low, 15 to 20 rarely observed V segments, including chromosome 9 orphons, were excluded from the earlier analysis of several hundred of the donors. Most TCR sequences were observed very rarely across donors, whereas some public TCRs were present in many individuals. Correlated functional status among segregating V segments might be attributable to linkage disequilibrium, but an unknown experimental factor could not be ruled out. For the cohort, immune exposure information was limited to CMV serostatus. A further reported finding was that TCR beta sequences accurately predicted the HLA-A and HLA-B alleles for most subjects in the first cohort. According to a later genetic analysis, donors in an Asian-associated ancestry cluster had fewer N-insertions in productive TCRs than the roughly 700-donor mean. When HLA alleles, especially DR and DQ, strongly co-occurred, TCR associations were difficult to assign to individual alleles. HLA typing was unavailable for some donors at each locus, so association tests used only the typed subset. A few of the identified cytomegalovirus-associated TCR beta chains were confirmed in vitro to be specific for cytomegalovirus antigens. A cluster of highly shared sequence variants was judged likely to be a technical artifact of the sequencing pipeline. In the study, around 150 TCR beta chains were listed as associated with cytomegalovirus.

The sample comprised PBMCs. This TCR was sampled from a woman aged 45-65 years in good health and CMV-seronegative. Here the chain combines TRBV29-1 and TRBJ1-1; 7 central bases correspond to TRBD1. The bases read TGCAGCGTGCGAGGACAGGCGAACACTGAAGCTTTCTTT. Translated, it reads CSVRGQANTEAFF.